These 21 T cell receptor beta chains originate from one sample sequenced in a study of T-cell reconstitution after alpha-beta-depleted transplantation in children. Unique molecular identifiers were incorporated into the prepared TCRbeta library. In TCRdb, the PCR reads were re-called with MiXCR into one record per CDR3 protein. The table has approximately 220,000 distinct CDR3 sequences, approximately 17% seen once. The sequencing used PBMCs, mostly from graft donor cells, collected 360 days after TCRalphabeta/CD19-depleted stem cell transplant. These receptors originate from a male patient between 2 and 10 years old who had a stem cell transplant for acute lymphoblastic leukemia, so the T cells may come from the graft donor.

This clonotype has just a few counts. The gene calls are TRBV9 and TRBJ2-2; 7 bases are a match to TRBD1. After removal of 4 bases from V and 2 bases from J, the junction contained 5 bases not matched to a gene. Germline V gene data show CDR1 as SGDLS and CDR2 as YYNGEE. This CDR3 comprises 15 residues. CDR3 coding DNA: TGTGCCAGCAGCACCCGGACAGGTAACACCGGGGAGCTGTTTTTT. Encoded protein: CASSTRTGNTGELFF.

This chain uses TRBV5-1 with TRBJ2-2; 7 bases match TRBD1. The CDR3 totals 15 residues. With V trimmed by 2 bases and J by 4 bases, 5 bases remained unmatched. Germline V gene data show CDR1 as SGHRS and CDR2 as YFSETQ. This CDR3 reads CASSLGQEGTGELFF. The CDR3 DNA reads TGCGCCAGCAGCTTAGGACAGGAAGGCACCGGGGAGCTGTTTTTT. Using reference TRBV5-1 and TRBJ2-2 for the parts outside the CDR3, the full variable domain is KAGVTQTPRYLIKTRGQQVTLSCSPISGHRSVSWYQQTPGQGLQFLFEYFSETQRNKGNFPGRFSGRQFSNSRSEMNVSTLELGDSALYLCASSLGQEGTGELFFGEGSRLTVL.

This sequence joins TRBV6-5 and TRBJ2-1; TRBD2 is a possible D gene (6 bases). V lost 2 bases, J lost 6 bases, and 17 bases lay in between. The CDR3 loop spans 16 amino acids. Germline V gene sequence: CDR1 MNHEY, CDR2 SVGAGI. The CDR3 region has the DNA TGTGCCAGCAGTTACCCTCCCACCGGGAGTGGCAATGAGCAGTTCTTC. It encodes CASSYPPTGSGNEQFF.

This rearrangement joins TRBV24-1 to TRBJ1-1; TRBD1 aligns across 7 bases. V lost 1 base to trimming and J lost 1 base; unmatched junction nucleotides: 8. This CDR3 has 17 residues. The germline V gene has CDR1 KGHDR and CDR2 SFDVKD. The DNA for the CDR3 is TGTGCCACCAGTGATTTTTTGGGTGGGACAGCGAACACTGAAGCTTTCTTT. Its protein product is CATSDFLGGTANTEAFF.

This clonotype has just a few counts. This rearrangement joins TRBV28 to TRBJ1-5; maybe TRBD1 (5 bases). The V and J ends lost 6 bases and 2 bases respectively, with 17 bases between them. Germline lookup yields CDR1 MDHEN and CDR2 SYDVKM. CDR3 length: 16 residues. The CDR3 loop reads CASRRGGAWGNQPQHF. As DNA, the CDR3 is TGTGCCAGCAGAAGAGGTGGGGCATGGGGCAATCAGCCCCAGCATTTT. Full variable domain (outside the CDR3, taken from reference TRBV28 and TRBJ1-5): DVKVTQSSRYLVKRTGEKVFLECVQDMDHENMFWYRQDPGLGLRLIYFSYDVKMKEKGDIPEGYSVSREKKERFSLILESASTNQTSMYLCASRRGGAWGNQPQHFGDGTRLSIL.

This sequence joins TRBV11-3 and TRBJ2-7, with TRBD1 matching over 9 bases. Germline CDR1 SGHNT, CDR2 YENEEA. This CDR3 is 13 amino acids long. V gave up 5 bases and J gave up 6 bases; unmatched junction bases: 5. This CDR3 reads CASSPGQGAEQYF. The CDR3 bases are TGTGCCAGCAGCCCGGGACAGGGTGCCGAGCAGTACTTC.

Written as DNA, the CDR3 is TGTGCCATCGGAAAGGGGGCGACGAACACTGAAGCTTTCTTT. Its translation is CAIGKGATNTEAFF. The chain is built from TRBV10-3 and TRBJ1-1; 7 nucleotides match TRBD1. The CDR3 consists of 14 residues. With 8 bases clipped from V and 1 base from J, the junction kept 7 bases outside the gene matches. Germline V gene lookup returns CDR1 ENHRY and CDR2 SYGVKD.

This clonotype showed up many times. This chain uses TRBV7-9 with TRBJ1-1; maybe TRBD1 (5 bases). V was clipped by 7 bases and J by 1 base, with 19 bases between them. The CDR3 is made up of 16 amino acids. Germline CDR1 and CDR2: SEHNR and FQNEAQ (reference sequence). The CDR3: CASNDPGGARNTEAFF. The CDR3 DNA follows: TGTGCCAGCAACGACCCGGGAGGGGCTCGGAACACTGAAGCTTTCTTT.

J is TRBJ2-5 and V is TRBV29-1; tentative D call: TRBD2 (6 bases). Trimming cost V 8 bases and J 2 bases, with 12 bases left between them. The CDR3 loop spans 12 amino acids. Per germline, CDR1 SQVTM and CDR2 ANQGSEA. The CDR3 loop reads CSIGTFQETQYF. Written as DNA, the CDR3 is TGCAGCATTGGGACTTTTCAAGAGACCCAGTACTTC.

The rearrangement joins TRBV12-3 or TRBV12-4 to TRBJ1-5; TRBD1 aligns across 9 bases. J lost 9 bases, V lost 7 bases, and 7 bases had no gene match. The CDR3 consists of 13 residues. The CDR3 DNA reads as TGTGCCAGCAACCCGACAGGGGGAGGGCCCCAGCATTTT. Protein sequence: CASNPTGGGPQHF.

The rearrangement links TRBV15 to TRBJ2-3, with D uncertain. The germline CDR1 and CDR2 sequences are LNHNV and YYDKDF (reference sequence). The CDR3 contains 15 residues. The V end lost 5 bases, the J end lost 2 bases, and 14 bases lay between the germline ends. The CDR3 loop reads CATSESQEITDTQYF. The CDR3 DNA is TGTGCCACCAGCGAGTCCCAGGAGATCACAGATACGCAGTATTTT.

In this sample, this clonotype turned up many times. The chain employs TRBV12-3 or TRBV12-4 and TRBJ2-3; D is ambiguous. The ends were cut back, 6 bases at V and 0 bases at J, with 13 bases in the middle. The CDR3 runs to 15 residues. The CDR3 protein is CASSPPGPSTDTQYF. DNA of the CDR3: TGTGCCAGCAGCCCCCCCGGCCCTAGCACAGATACGCAGTATTTT.

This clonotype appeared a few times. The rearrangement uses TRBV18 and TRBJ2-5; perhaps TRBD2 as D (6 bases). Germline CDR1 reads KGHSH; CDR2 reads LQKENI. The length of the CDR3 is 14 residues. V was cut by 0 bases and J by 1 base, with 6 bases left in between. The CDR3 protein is CASSPPGSQETQYF. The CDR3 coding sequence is TGTGCCAGCTCACCACCCGGGAGCCAAGAGACCCAGTACTTC.

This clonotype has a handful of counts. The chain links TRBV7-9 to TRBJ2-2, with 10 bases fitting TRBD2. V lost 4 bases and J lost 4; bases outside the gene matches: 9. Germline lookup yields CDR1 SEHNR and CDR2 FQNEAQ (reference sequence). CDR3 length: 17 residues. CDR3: CASSSPPSGGVTGELFF. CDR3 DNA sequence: TGTGCCAGCAGCTCCCCCCCCAGCGGGGGGGTCACCGGGGAGCTGTTTTTT.

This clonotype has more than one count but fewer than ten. CDR3 in DNA: TGTGCCAGCAGCCTGCTTAGCGGAGACTACAATGAGCAGTTCTTC. Translated: CASSLLSGDYNEQFF. This sequence joins TRBV7-2 and TRBJ2-1, with TRBD2 as a possible D gene (6 bases). V lost 5 bases and J 3 bases, leaving 14 bases between the germline ends. The CDR3 is 15 residues long. CDR1 and CDR2 (germline): SGHTA, FQGNSA.

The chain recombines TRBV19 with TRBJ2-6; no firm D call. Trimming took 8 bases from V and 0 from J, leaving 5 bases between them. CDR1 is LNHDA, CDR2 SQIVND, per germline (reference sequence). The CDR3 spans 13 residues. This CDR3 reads CASENSGANVLTF. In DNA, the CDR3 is TGTGCCAGTGAAAACTCTGGGGCCAACGTCCTGACTTTC.

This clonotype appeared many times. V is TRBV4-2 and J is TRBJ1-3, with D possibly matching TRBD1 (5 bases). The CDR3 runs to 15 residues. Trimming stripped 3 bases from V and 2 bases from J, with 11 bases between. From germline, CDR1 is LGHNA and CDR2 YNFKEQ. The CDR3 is CASSQGAGPGNTIYF. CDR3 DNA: TGTGCCAGCAGCCAGGGTGCAGGGCCTGGAAACACCATATATTTT.

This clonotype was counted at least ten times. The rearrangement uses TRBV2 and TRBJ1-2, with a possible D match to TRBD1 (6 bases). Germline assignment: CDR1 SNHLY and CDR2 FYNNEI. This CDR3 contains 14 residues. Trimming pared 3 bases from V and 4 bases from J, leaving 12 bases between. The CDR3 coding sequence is TGTGCCAGCAGTGATATAGGGGGTCCCTATGGCTACACCTTC. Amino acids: CASSDIGGPYGYTF.

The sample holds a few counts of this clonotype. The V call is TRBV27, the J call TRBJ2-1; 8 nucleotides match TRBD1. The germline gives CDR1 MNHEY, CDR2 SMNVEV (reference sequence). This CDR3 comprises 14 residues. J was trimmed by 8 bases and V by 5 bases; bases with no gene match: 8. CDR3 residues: CASSPRTGSHEQFF. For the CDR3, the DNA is TGTGCCAGCAGTCCAAGGACAGGGTCGCATGAGCAGTTCTTC.

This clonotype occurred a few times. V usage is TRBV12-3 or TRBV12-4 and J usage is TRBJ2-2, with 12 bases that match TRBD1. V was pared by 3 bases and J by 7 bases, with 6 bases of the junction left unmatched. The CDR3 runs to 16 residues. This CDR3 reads CASSFGTGGFIGELFF. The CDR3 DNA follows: TGTGCCAGCAGTTTTGGGACAGGGGGCTTCATCGGGGAGCTGTTTTTT.

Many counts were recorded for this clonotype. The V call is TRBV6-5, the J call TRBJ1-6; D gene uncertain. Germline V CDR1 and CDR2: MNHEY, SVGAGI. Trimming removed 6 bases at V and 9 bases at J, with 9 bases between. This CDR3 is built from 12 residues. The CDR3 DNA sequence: TGTGCCAGCAGCCCCCCAGGTTCACCCCTCCACTTT. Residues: CASSPPGSPLHF.